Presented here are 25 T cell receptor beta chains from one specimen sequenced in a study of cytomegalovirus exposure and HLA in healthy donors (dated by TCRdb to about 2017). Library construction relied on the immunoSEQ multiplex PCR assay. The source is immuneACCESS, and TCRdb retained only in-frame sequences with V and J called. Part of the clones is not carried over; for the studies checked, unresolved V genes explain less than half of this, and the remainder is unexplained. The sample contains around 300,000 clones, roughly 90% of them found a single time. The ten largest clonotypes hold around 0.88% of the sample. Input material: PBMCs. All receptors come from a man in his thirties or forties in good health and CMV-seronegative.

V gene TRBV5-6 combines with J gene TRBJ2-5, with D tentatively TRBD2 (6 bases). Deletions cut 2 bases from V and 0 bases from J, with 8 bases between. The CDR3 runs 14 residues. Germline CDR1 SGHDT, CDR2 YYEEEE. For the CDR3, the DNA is TGTGCCAGCAGCTTCCGGGACTACCAAGAGACCCAGTACTTC. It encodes CASSFRDYQETQYF.

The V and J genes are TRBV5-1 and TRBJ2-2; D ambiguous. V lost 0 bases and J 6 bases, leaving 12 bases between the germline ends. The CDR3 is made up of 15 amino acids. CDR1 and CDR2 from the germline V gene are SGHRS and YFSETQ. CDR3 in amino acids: CASSLARNRPGELFF. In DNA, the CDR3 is TGCGCCAGCAGCTTGGCCAGGAACCGGCCCGGGGAGCTGTTTTTT.

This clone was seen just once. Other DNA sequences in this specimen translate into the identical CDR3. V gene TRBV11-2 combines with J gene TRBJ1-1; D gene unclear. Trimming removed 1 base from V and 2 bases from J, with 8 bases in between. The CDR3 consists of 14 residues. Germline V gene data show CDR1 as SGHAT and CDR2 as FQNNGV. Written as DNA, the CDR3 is TGTGCCAGCAGCTTAGCCGGGTTCAACACTGAAGCTTTCTTT. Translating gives CASSLAGFNTEAFF.

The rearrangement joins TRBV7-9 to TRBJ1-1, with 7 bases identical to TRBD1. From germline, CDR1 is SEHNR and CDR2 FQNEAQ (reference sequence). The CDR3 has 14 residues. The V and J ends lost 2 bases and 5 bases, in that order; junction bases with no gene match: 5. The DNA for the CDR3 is TGTGCCAGCAGCTTAAAGGGGGCATTAACTGAAGCTTTCTTT. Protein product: CASSLKGALTEAFF.

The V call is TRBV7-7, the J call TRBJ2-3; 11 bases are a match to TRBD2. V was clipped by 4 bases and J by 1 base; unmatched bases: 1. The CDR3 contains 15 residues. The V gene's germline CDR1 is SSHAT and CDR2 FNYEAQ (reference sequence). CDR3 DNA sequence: TGTGCCAGCAGCTCGGGACTAGCGGGCACAGATACGCAGTATTTT. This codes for CASSSGLAGTDTQYF.

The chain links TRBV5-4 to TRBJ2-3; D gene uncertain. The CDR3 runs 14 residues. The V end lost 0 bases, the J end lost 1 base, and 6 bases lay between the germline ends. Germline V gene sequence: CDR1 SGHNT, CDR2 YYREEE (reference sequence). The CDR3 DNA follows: TGTGCCAGCAGCTTGGAGCAGGGCACAGATACGCAGTATTTT. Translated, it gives CASSLEQGTDTQYF. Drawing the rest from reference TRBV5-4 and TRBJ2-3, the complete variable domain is ETGVTQSPTHLIKTRGQQVTLRCSSQSGHNTVSWYQQALGQGPQFIFQYYREEENGRGNFPPRFSGLQFPNYSSELNVNALELDDSALYLCASSLEQGTDTQYFGPGTRLTVL.

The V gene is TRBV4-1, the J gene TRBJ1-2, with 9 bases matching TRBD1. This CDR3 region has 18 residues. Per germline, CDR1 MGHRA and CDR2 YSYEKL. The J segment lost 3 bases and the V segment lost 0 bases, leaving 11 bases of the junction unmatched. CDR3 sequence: CASSQESAGTGKDYGYTF. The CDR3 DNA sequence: TGCGCCAGCAGCCAAGAAAGTGCAGGGACAGGGAAGGACTATGGCTACACCTTC.

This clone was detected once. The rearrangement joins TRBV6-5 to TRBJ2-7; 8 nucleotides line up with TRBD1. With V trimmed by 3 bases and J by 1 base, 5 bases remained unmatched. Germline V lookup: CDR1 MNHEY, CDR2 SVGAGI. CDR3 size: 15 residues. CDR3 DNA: TGTGCCAGCAGTTATCCAGGGGGCGCTTCCTACGAGCAGTACTTC. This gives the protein CASSYPGGASYEQYF.

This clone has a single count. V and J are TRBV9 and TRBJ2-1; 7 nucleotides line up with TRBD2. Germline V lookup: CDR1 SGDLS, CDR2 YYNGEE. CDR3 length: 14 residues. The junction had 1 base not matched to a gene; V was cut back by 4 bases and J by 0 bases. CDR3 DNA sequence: TGTGCCAGCAGCTCGGGGGGCTCCTACAATGAGCAGTTCTTC. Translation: CASSSGGSYNEQFF.

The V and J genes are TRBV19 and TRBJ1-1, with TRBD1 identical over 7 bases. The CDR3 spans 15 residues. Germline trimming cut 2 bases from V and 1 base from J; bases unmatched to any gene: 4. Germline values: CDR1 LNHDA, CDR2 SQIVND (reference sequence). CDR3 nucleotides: TGTGCCAGTAGTATAACCGGGACAGCGAACACTGAAGCTTTCTTT. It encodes CASSITGTANTEAFF.

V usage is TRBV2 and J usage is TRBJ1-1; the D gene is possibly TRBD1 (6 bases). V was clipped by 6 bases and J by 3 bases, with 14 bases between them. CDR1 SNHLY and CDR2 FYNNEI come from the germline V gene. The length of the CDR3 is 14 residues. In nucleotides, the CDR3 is TGTGCCAGCAGGAAAACAGGGATGGACACTGAAGCTTTCTTT. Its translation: CASRKTGMDTEAFF.

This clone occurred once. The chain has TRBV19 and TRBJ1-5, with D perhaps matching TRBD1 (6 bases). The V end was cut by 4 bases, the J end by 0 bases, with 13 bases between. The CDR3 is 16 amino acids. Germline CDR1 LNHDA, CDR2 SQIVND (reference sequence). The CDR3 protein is CASSKSGQYSNQPQHF. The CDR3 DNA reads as TGTGCCAGTAGTAAGTCGGGACAATATAGCAATCAGCCCCAGCATTTT.

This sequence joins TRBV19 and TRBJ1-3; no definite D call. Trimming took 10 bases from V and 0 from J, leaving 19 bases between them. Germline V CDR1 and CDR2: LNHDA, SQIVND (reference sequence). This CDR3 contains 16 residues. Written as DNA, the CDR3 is TGTGCCACACACCCCCTCCGTTTCAGCTCTGGAAACACCATATATTTT. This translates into CATHPLRFSSGNTIYF.

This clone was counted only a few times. The CDR3 spells CASSLEGGQNRYGYTF. The CDR3 bases are TGCGCCAGCAGCTTGGAGGGAGGTCAGAATCGCTATGGCTACACCTTC. The rearrangement joins TRBV5-1 to TRBJ1-2; D is unresolved. Trimming shortened V by 0 bases and J by 4 bases, and 16 bases separated the two germline ends. Germline assignment: CDR1 SGHRS and CDR2 YFSETQ. CDR3 length equals 16 residues.

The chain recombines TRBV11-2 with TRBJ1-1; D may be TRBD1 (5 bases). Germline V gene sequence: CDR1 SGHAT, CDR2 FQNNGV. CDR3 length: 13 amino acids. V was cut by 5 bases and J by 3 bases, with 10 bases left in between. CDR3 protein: CASSPRGYTEAFF. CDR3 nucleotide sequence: TGTGCCAGCAGCCCACGGGGGTACACTGAAGCTTTCTTT.

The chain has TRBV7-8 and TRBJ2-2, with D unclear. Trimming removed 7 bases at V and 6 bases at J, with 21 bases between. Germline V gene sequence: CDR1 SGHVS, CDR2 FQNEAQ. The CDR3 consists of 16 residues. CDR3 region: CASTPMTTGVPGELFF. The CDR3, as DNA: TGTGCCAGCACCCCTATGACAACCGGCGTCCCCGGGGAGCTGTTTTTT.

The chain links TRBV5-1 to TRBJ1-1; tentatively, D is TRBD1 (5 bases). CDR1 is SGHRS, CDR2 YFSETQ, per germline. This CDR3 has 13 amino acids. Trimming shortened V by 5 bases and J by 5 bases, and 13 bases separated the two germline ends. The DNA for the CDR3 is TGCGCCAGCAGATTGAGGGAGGGGACTGAAGCTTTCTTT. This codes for CASRLREGTEAFF. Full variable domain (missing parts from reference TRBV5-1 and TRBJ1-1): KAGVTQTPRYLIKTRGQQVTLSCSPISGHRSVSWYQQTPGQGLQFLFEYFSETQRNKGNFPGRFSGRQFSNSRSEMNVSTLELGDSALYLCASRLREGTEAFFGQGTRLTVV.

The CDR3 nucleotides are TGTGCCAGCAGCTTTGGGACAGGAGGCTGGGAGCAGTACTTC. Protein sequence: CASSFGTGGWEQYF. The chain carries TRBV7-2 and TRBJ2-7; the match to TRBD1 covers 8 bases. Germline V lookup: CDR1 SGHTA, CDR2 FQGNSA. The CDR3 has 14 residues. Unmatched junction bases numbered 8, after V lost 3 bases and J lost 7 bases.

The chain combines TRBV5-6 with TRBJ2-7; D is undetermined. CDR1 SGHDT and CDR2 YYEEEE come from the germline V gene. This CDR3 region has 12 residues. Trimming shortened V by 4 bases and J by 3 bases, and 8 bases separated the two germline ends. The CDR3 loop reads CASSGDIYEQYF. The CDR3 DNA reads TGTGCCAGCAGCGGCGACATCTACGAGCAGTACTTC.

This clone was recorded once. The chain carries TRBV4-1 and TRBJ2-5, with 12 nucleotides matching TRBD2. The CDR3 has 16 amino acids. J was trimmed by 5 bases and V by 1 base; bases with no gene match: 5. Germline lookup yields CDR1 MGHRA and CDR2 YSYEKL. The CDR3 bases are TGCGCCAGCAGCCAAGGACTAGCGGGGGCGGGGGAGACCCAGTACTTC. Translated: CASSQGLAGAGETQYF.

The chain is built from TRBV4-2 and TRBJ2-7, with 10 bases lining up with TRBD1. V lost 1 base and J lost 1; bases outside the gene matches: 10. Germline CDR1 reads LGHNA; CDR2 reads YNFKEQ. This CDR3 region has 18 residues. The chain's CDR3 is CASSQVVTGGAKSYEQYF. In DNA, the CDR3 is TGTGCCAGCAGCCAAGTAGTGACAGGGGGCGCGAAATCCTACGAGCAGTACTTC.

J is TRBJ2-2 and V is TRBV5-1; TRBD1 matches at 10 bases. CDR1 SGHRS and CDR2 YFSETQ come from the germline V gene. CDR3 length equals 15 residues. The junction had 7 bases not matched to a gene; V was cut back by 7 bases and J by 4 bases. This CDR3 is CASCTGTGATGELFF. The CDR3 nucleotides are TGCGCCAGCTGTACCGGGACAGGGGCCACCGGGGAGCTGTTTTTT.

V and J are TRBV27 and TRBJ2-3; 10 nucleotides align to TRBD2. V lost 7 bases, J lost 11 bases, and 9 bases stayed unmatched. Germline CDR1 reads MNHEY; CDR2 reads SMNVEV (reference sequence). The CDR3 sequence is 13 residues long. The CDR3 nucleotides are TGTGCCAGCACGACAGCGGGGGGGATGGGGCAGTATTTT. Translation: CASTTAGGMGQYF.

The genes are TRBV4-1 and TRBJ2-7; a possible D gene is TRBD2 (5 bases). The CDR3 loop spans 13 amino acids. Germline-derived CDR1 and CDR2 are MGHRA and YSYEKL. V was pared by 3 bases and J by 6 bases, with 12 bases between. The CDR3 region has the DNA TGCGCCAGCAGCCAGGCCGAAGGAGGCGAGCAGTACTTC. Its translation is CASSQAEGGEQYF.

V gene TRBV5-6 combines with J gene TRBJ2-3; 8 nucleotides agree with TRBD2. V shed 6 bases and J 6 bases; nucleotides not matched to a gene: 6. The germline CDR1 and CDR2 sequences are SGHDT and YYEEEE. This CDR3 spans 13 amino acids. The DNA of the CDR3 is TGTGCCAGCAACGGGGGGGGGCTGGATACGCAGTATTTT. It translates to CASNGGGLDTQYF.